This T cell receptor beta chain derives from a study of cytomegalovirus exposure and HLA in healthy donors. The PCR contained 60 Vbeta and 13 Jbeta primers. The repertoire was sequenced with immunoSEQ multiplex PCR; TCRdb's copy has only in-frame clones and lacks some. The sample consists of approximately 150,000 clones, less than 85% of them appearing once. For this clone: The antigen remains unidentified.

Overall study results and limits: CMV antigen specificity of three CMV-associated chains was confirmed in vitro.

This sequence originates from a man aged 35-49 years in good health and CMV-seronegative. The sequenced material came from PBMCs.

CDR3 DNA sequence: TGTGCCAGCAGTGAAAGTGGGACAGAGTACGAGCAGTACTTC. It is translated as CASSESGTEYEQYF. The chain uses TRBV6-1 and TRBJ2-7, with TRBD1 matching 7 bases. This CDR3 comprises 14 residues. The junction had 5 bases not matched to a gene; V was cut back by 2 bases and J by 4 bases. CDR1 is MNHNS, CDR2 SASEGT, per germline.